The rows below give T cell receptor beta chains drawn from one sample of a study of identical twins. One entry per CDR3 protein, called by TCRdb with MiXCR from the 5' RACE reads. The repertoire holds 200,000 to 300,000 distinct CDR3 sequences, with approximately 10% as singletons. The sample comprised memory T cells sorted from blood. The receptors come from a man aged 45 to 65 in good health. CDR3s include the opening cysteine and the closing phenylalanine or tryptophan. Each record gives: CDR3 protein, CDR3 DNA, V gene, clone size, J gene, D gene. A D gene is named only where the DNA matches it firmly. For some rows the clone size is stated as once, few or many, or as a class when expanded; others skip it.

CDR3 protein: CASSLEVSGADTQYF
CDR3 DNA: TGCGCCAGCAGCTTGGAAGTGAGCGGGGCGGATACGCAGTATTTT
V gene: TRBV5-1
clone size: many
J gene: TRBJ2-3
D gene: TRBD2

CDR3 protein: CATSDGRFSEQYF
CDR3 DNA: TGTGCCACCAGTGACGGAAGGTTTAGTGAGCAGTACTTC
V gene: TRBV24-1
clone size: NA
J gene: TRBJ2-7
D gene: NA

CDR3 protein: CSASKGTSGRATDEQFF
CDR3 DNA: TGCAGTGCTAGTAAGGGGACTAGCGGGAGGGCCACGGATGAGCAGTTCTTC
V gene: TRBV20-1
clone size: few
J gene: TRBJ2-1
D gene: TRBD2

CDR3 protein: CASSFGGSSYEQYF
CDR3 DNA: TGCGCCAGCAGCTTTGGGGGCTCTTCCTACGAGCAGTACTTC
V gene: TRBV5-1
clone size: many
J gene: TRBJ2-7
D gene: NA

CDR3 protein: CASRELLAGPYEQYF
CDR3 DNA: TGTGCCAGCAGGGAACTTTTAGCGGGACCCTACGAGCAGTACTTC
V gene: TRBV6-1
clone size: NA
J gene: TRBJ2-7
D gene: TRBD2

CDR3 protein: CSARDRTGTDIQYF
CDR3 DNA: TGCAGTGCTAGAGATCGGACAGGAACGGACATTCAGTACTTC
V gene: TRBV20-1
clone size: many
J gene: TRBJ2-4
D gene: TRBD1

CDR3 protein: CASSGDTQYEQYF
CDR3 DNA: TGTGCCAGCAGCGGAGACACTCAGTACGAGCAGTACTTC
V gene: TRBV12-3/TRBV12-4
clone size: many
J gene: TRBJ2-7
D gene: NA

CDR3 protein: CASSIAGTGFGELFF
CDR3 DNA: TGCGCCAGCAGCATCGCCGGGACAGGGTTCGGGGAGCTGTTTTTT
V gene: TRBV5-1
clone size: NA
J gene: TRBJ2-2
D gene: TRBD1

CDR3 protein: CASSLRLAAQYF
CDR3 DNA: TGTGCCAGCAGTTTACGGCTAGCAGCGCAGTATTTT
V gene: TRBV12-3/TRBV12-4
clone size: many
J gene: TRBJ2-3
D gene: NA

CDR3 protein: CASSSLAGELFF
CDR3 DNA: TGTGCCAGCAGCTCCCTAGCCGGGGAGCTGTTTTTT
V gene: TRBV13
clone size: many
J gene: TRBJ2-2
D gene: NA

CDR3 protein: CASSLTGLATDTQYF
CDR3 DNA: TGTGCCAGCAGCCTGACGGGACTAGCGACAGATACGCAGTATTTT
V gene: TRBV5-4
clone size: NA
J gene: TRBJ2-3
D gene: TRBD2

CDR3 protein: CASSLGQRYSNQPQHF
CDR3 DNA: TGTGCCAGCAGTTTGGGACAGCGGTATAGCAATCAGCCCCAGCATTTT
V gene: TRBV28
clone size: many
J gene: TRBJ1-5
D gene: TRBD1

CDR3 protein: CASSPMSLAGGEQFF
CDR3 DNA: TGTGCCAGCAGCCCGATGTCGTTAGCGGGAGGTGAGCAGTTCTTC
V gene: TRBV7-9
clone size: few
J gene: TRBJ2-1
D gene: TRBD2

CDR3 protein: CASSLGTGLRTDTQYF
CDR3 DNA: TGTGCCAGCAGTCTTGGAACAGGACTTCGCACAGATACGCAGTATTTT
V gene: TRBV6-2/TRBV6-3
clone size: NA
J gene: TRBJ2-3
D gene: NA

CDR3 protein: CSAREGGAGELFF
CDR3 DNA: TGCAGTGCTAGAGAGGGCGGTGCGGGGGAGCTGTTTTTT
V gene: TRBV20-1
clone size: few
J gene: TRBJ2-2
D gene: NA

CDR3 protein: CASSPRATYEQYF
CDR3 DNA: TGTGCCAGCAGCCCGAGGGCCACCTACGAGCAGTACTTC
V gene: TRBV7-9
clone size: NA
J gene: TRBJ2-7
D gene: NA

CDR3 protein: CASRSLGESAWGSPLHF
CDR3 DNA: TGTGCCAGCAGATCTCTCGGGGAATCCGCGTGGGGATCACCCCTCCACTTT
V gene: TRBV6-1
clone size: few
J gene: TRBJ1-6
D gene: NA

CDR3 protein: CAWRGQGGSTDTQYF
CDR3 DNA: TGTGCCTGGAGGGGACAGGGGGGGAGCACAGATACGCAGTATTTT
V gene: TRBV30
clone size: NA
J gene: TRBJ2-3
D gene: TRBD1

CDR3 protein: CASTRGNEQFF
CDR3 DNA: TGTGCCAGCACCAGGGGCAATGAGCAGTTCTTC
V gene: TRBV7-9
clone size: many
J gene: TRBJ2-1
D gene: NA

CDR3 protein: CASSFLGLANNEQFF
CDR3 DNA: TGTGCCAGCAGCTTCCTGGGACTAGCGAACAATGAGCAGTTCTTC
V gene: TRBV7-3
clone size: few
J gene: TRBJ2-1
D gene: TRBD2

CDR3 protein: CASGPGGRTDTQYF
CDR3 DNA: TGTGCCAGCGGCCCCGGGGGGCGGACAGATACGCAGTATTTT
V gene: TRBV9
clone size: many
J gene: TRBJ2-3
D gene: NA

CDR3 protein: CASSYSSAGSSGNTIYF
CDR3 DNA: TGTGCCAGCAGTTACTCGTCGGCAGGAAGCTCTGGAAACACCATATATTTT
V gene: TRBV6-2/TRBV6-3
clone size: many
J gene: TRBJ1-3
D gene: NA

CDR3 protein: CATSGHKQEQFF
CDR3 DNA: TGTGCCACCAGCGGACACAAGCAGGAGCAGTTCTTC
V gene: TRBV15
clone size: NA
J gene: TRBJ2-1
D gene: NA

CDR3 protein: CATSDTSTNHNEQFF
CDR3 DNA: TGTGCCACCAGTGATACTAGTACCAACCACAATGAGCAGTTCTTC
V gene: TRBV24-1
clone size: NA
J gene: TRBJ2-1
D gene: NA

CDR3 protein: CASSLGRWAGDDEQFF
CDR3 DNA: TGTGCCAGCAGCCTCGGTCGGTGGGCCGGCGACGATGAGCAGTTCTTC
V gene: TRBV12-3/TRBV12-4
clone size: NA
J gene: TRBJ2-1
D gene: NA

CDR3 protein: CSARWLGQRIKPQHF
CDR3 DNA: TGCAGTGCTAGATGGCTCGGACAAAGGATCAAGCCCCAGCATTTT
V gene: TRBV20-1
clone size: few
J gene: TRBJ1-5
D gene: NA

CDR3 protein: CASSPYPPSNYGYTF
CDR3 DNA: TGTGCCAGCAGTCCCTATCCCCCGTCTAACTATGGCTACACCTTC
V gene: TRBV27
clone size: many
J gene: TRBJ1-2
D gene: NA

CDR3 protein: CASSEAFGIFGTDTQYF
CDR3 DNA: TGTGCCAGCAGTGAAGCCTTTGGGATCTTCGGGACAGATACGCAGTATTTT
V gene: TRBV6-1
clone size: NA
J gene: TRBJ2-3
D gene: NA

CDR3 protein: CASSSRGDALSRETQYF
CDR3 DNA: TGTGCCAGCAGTTCTAGGGGGGACGCTCTTTCTCGGGAGACCCAGTACTTC
V gene: TRBV7-9
clone size: few
J gene: TRBJ2-5
D gene: NA

CDR3 protein: CATSDTGTGLETQYF
CDR3 DNA: TGTGCCACCAGTGACACCGGGACAGGGTTGGAGACCCAGTACTTC
V gene: TRBV24-1
clone size: many
J gene: TRBJ2-5
D gene: TRBD1

CDR3 protein: CSARLALETQYF
CDR3 DNA: TGCAGCGCCCGACTAGCTCTGGAGACCCAGTACTTC
V gene: TRBV29-1
clone size: few
J gene: TRBJ2-5
D gene: TRBD2

CDR3 protein: CASSVGGGSYNEQFF
CDR3 DNA: TGTGCCAGCAGCGTGGGAGGGGGGTCCTACAATGAGCAGTTCTTC
V gene: TRBV9
clone size: many
J gene: TRBJ2-1
D gene: NA

CDR3 protein: CASSFTGIEQFF
CDR3 DNA: TGTGCCAGCAGTTTCACAGGGATAGAGCAGTTCTTC
V gene: TRBV6-2/TRBV6-3
clone size: many
J gene: TRBJ2-1
D gene: NA

CDR3 protein: CASSAPFGASSYEQYF
CDR3 DNA: TGTGCCAGCAGTGCCCCCTTTGGGGCCAGCTCCTACGAGCAGTACTTC
V gene: TRBV28
clone size: many
J gene: TRBJ2-7
D gene: NA

CDR3 protein: CSVPTGSSQETQYF
CDR3 DNA: TGCAGCGTTCCGACAGGGTCTTCACAAGAGACCCAGTACTTC
V gene: TRBV29-1
clone size: many
J gene: TRBJ2-5
D gene: TRBD1

CDR3 protein: CASRGQAGVKNIQYF
CDR3 DNA: TGCGCCAGCAGAGGACAGGCCGGGGTCAAAAACATTCAGTACTTC
V gene: TRBV5-1
clone size: few
J gene: TRBJ2-4
D gene: TRBD1

CDR3 protein: CASRTRTPDAKDTQYF
CDR3 DNA: TGTGCCAGCAGGACCCGGACCCCCGATGCCAAAGATACGCAGTATTTT
V gene: TRBV27
clone size: many
J gene: TRBJ2-3
D gene: NA

CDR3 protein: CAIRRESDTGELFF
CDR3 DNA: TGTGCCATCAGACGGGAGTCAGACACCGGGGAGCTGTTTTTT
V gene: TRBV10-3
clone size: many
J gene: TRBJ2-2
D gene: NA

CDR3 protein: CASSEFSSNQPQHF
CDR3 DNA: TGTGCCAGCAGTGAATTTAGTAGCAATCAGCCCCAGCATTTT
V gene: TRBV2
clone size: many
J gene: TRBJ1-5
D gene: NA

CDR3 protein: CSVEPLGESTYEQYF
CDR3 DNA: TGCAGCGTTGAACCCCTGGGGGAGTCCACCTACGAGCAGTACTTC
V gene: TRBV29-1
clone size: many
J gene: TRBJ2-7
D gene: NA

CDR3 protein: CSARDAKRGEQYF
CDR3 DNA: TGCAGTGCTAGAGACGCCAAGCGGGGAGAACAGTATTTT
V gene: TRBV20-1
clone size: few
J gene: TRBJ2-3
D gene: TRBD2